These 6 T cell receptor beta chains share one sample of origin, sequenced in a study of T cells in women clearing cervical HPV infection. Profiled with immunoSEQ multiplex PCR; TCRdb holds only in-frame clones, not every one. This sample's table has about 35,000 clones. Sequencing was done on a sample of blood buffy coat. The receptor source for this set is a woman between 18 and 69 years old with a cervical HPV16 infection that either progressed to CIN3+ or cleared (not recorded which).

As concerns this clone: The read terminates 3 residues before the CDR3 end, so the remaining end is supplied by the germline J gene. This sequence joins TRBV19 and TRBJ1-2; 8 bases map to TRBD1. Germline-derived CDR1 and CDR2 are LNHDA and SQIVND (reference sequence). CDR3 length: 15 residues. The covered CDR3 bases are TGTGCCAGTAGTGCGACAGGGGCTAGCACAGATACC. Protein product: CASSATGASTDT. The full CDR3 is CASSATGASTDTYTF.

Details on this clone: From the germline J gene comes the end of the CDR3, since the read stops 3 residues before it. The genes are TRBV18 and TRBJ2-6; 10 bases are shared with TRBD1. The CDR3 loop spans 16 amino acids. CDR1 KGHSH and CDR2 LQKENI come from the germline V gene. After removal of 4 bases from V and 2 bases from J, the junction contained 2 bases not matched to a gene. Incomplete CDR3 DNA: TGTGCCAGCTCACGACAGGGGGCGGCTGGGGCCAACGTC. Translated: CASSRQGAAGANV. The full CDR3 sequence reads CASSRQGAAGANVLTF.

Remarks on this clone: The sequenced fragment ends 3 residues before the CDR3 boundary, so the rest is inferred from the germline J gene. V is TRBV20-1 and J is TRBJ2-7; TRBD2 matches at 11 bases. This CDR3 is 14 amino acids long. The V segment lost 6 bases and the J segment 4 bases; nucleotides outside the gene matches: 8. The V gene's germline CDR1 is DFQATT and CDR2 SNEGSKA (reference sequence). CDR3 protein: CSAVTSGRGYEQYF. The CDR3 bases that were read are TGCAGTGCCGTCACTAGCGGGAGAGGATACGAG.

Points on this clone: From the germline J gene comes the end of the CDR3, since the read stops 3 residues before it. This chain connects TRBV18 to TRBJ1-2; D is uncertain. CDR1 is KGHSH, CDR2 LQKENI, per germline. There are 13 residues in the CDR3. CDR3 in amino acids: CASSPEGIYDYTF. The DNA read from the CDR3 is TGTGCCAGCTCACCAGAGGGCATCTACGAC.

About this clone: The CDR3 end falls 3 residues outside the read, so it is completed with the germline J gene. The chain joins TRBV30 to TRBJ1-1; a weak D match, TRBD1 (6 bases). The CDR3 covers 15 residues. CDR1 GTSNPN and CDR2 SVGIG come from the germline V gene (reference sequence). V lost 1 base to trimming and J lost 1 base, with 13 bases between them. CDR3 region: CAWSANGGGNTEAFF. The CDR3 bases that were read are TGTGCCTGGAGTGCAAACGGAGGGGGGAACACTGAA.

Points on this clone: From the germline J gene comes the end of the CDR3, since the read stops 3 residues before it. The chain joins TRBV18 to TRBJ2-2, with TRBD1 as a possible D gene (6 bases). There are 15 residues in the CDR3. Per germline, CDR1 KGHSH and CDR2 LQKENI. This CDR3 is CASSHSQGANEKLFF. Partial CDR3 DNA: TGTGCCAGCTCACACTCACAGGGCGCGAATGAAAAG.